Following are 22 T cell receptor beta chains from one sample sequenced in a study of blood T cell repertoires in COVID-19. Libraries were prepared by immunoSEQ multiplex PCR; TCRdb keeps only in-frame clonotypes and omits some of them. In the table there are over 250,000 clones, around 89% of which are singletons. Sequenced material: peripheral blood. Source of these receptors: a woman aged 60-70 years with acute or convalescent COVID-19.

The J gene is TRBJ2-7, the V gene TRBV28, with a tentative D call TRBD1 (5 bases). Looked up from germline, CDR1 is MDHEN and CDR2 is SYDVKM. V dropped 1 base and J dropped 3 bases, with 10 bases sitting between them. The CDR3 covers 14 residues. The CDR3, as DNA: TGTGCCAGCAGTTTATTTGGGGCGAACTACGAGCAGTACTTC. Residues: CASSLFGANYEQYF.

The rearrangement uses TRBV19 and TRBJ1-1; D possibly corresponds to TRBD1 (5 bases). Germline lookup yields CDR1 LNHDA and CDR2 SQIVND (reference sequence). The V end lost 5 bases, the J end lost 0 bases, and 19 bases lay between the germline ends. The CDR3 contains 17 residues. The DNA for the CDR3 is TGTGCCAGTAGTCTCAGAAGACAGCTAAGAATGAACACTGAAGCTTTCTTT. Protein: CASSLRRQLRMNTEAFF.

In its sample, this clone was seen once. V usage is TRBV10-3 and J usage is TRBJ1-6; no clear D. The V and J ends lost 5 bases and 2 bases respectively, with 7 bases between them. This CDR3 spans 14 amino acids. Germline V gives CDR1 ENHRY, CDR2 SYGVKD. The CDR3 loop is CAISTGTYNSPLHF. The CDR3 DNA reads TGTGCCATCAGTACCGGGACCTATAATTCACCCCTCCACTTT.

The V call is TRBV7-2, the J call TRBJ1-4; the match to TRBD1 covers 10 bases. The CDR3 sequence is 15 residues long. The germline V gene has CDR1 SGHTA and CDR2 FQGNSA. The ends lost 5 bases at V and 7 bases at J; junction bases unmatched: 7. The CDR3, as DNA: TGTGCCAGCAGCAAGCGACAGGGGGCGTTTGAAAAACTGTTTTTT. Encoded protein: CASSKRQGAFEKLFF.

This clone occurred once. The chain joins TRBV2 to TRBJ1-5; TRBD1 aligns across 7 bases. CDR1 is SNHLY, CDR2 FYNNEI, per germline. CDR3 length equals 14 residues. V dropped 6 bases and J dropped 4; count of bases not matched to a gene: 6. The CDR3 nucleotides read TGTGCCAGCAGGCCCGACAGGGCAAATCAGCCCCAGCATTTT. Residues: CASRPDRANQPQHF.

This clone was seen only a few times. The V call is TRBV9, the J call TRBJ2-2; D unclear. V shed 0 bases and J shed 4 bases, with 4 bases lying between them. Germline-derived CDR1 and CDR2 are SGDLS and YYNGEE. The length of the CDR3 is 13 residues. The CDR3 reads CASSVDGTGELFF. CDR3 nucleotides: TGTGCCAGCAGCGTAGACGGCACCGGGGAGCTGTTTTTT.

V usage is TRBV6-2 or TRBV6-3 and J usage is TRBJ2-1; 8 bases align to TRBD1. Germline V gene lookup returns CDR1 MNHEY and CDR2 SVGEGT. V lost 6 bases, J lost 7 bases, and 17 bases stayed unmatched. This CDR3 contains 17 residues. CDR3 DNA sequence: TGTGCCAGCAGATACGACCGGACAGGGCAGTTGAGGAATGAGCAGTTCTTC. Translation gives CASRYDRTGQLRNEQFF.

This chain links TRBV3-1 (or the pseudogene TRBV3-2) with TRBJ1-4; D might be TRBD1 (5 bases). Germline V CDR1 and CDR2: LGHDT, YNNKEL (reference sequence). This CDR3 contains 17 residues. Trimming took off 8 bases at V and 5 bases at J, with 24 bases between the two ends. In DNA, the CDR3 is TGTGCCAGCGTCAAGGGGCCTTCAAGTGCCTTGAATGAAAAACTGTTTTTT. It encodes CASVKGPSSALNEKLFF.

The genes are TRBV28 and TRBJ2-7; 8 nucleotides match TRBD1. CDR1 and CDR2 from the germline V gene are MDHEN and SYDVKM. There are 17 residues in the CDR3. J was trimmed by 1 base and V by 4 bases; bases with no gene match: 12. Here the CDR3 DNA reads TGTGCCAGCAGTTCCCTCCAGGGCAGGGGGCCTTCCTACGAGCAGTACTTC. Its protein is CASSSLQGRGPSYEQYF.

This sequence joins TRBV9 and TRBJ1-6, with 10 bases identical to TRBD1. CDR1 is SGDLS, CDR2 YYNGEE, per germline. The CDR3 sequence is 16 residues long. Unmatched junction bases numbered 8, after V lost 3 bases and J lost 8 bases. CDR3 residues: CASSGSRDRGDSPLHF. The CDR3 DNA follows: TGTGCCAGCAGCGGGAGCCGGGACAGGGGTGATTCACCCCTCCACTTT. Full variable domain (remainder filled in from reference TRBV9 and TRBJ1-6): DSGVTQTPKHLITATGQRVTLRCSPRSGDLSVYWYQQSLDQGLQFLIQYYNGEERAKGNILERFSAQQFPDLHSELNLSSLELGDSALYFCASSGSRDRGDSPLHFGNGTRLTVT.

Written as DNA, the CDR3 is TGCGCCAGCAGCTTACTCTCTCTAGCGGCCAAAAACATTCAGTACTTC. Its translation is CASSLLSLAAKNIQYF. V is TRBV5-1 and J is TRBJ2-4, with D perhaps TRBD2 (6 bases). The CDR3 runs to 16 residues. CDR1 and CDR2 from the germline V gene are SGHRS and YFSETQ. The V gene lost 2 bases and the J gene lost 1 base, with 13 bases spanning the gap.

J is TRBJ2-5 and V is TRBV7-9; 9 bases are shared with TRBD1. CDR3 length: 15 amino acids. The V gene end was trimmed by 4 bases and the J gene end by 1 base; junction bases not matched to a gene: 4. Germline CDR1 and CDR2: SEHNR and FQNEAQ (reference sequence). CDR3 protein: CASSSSTGGQETQYF. The CDR3 DNA reads as TGTGCCAGCAGCTCGTCGACAGGGGGCCAAGAGACCCAGTACTTC. Together with reference TRBV7-9 and TRBJ2-5, the CDR3 gives the full variable domain: DTGVSQNPRHKITKRGQNVTFRCDPISEHNRLYWYRQTLGQGPEFLTYFQNEAQLEKSRLLSDRFSAERPKGSFSTLEIQRTEQGDSAMYLCASSSSTGGQETQYFGPGTRLLVL.

This CDR3 is CATSDPGRADYTF. Here the CDR3 DNA reads TGTGCCACCAGTGATCCGGGCAGGGCAGACTACACCTTC. The chain recombines TRBV24-1 with TRBJ1-2; possible D gene TRBD1, 5 bases. Trimming took 3 bases from V and 10 from J, leaving 14 bases between them. The length of the CDR3 is 13 residues. From germline, CDR1 is KGHDR and CDR2 SFDVKD.

This clone has just one count. V gene TRBV18 combines with J gene TRBJ1-1; 7 bases agree with TRBD1. There are 14 residues in the CDR3. Germline-derived CDR1 and CDR2 are KGHSH and LQKENI. V gave up 3 bases and J gave up 4 bases; unmatched junction bases: 5. This CDR3 is CASSPDRASTEAFF. The DNA of the CDR3 is TGTGCCAGCTCACCCGACAGGGCAAGCACTGAAGCTTTCTTT.

This chain links TRBV5-5 with TRBJ2-7; TRBD2 might be the D (5 bases). CDR3 size: 16 residues. V was clipped by 0 bases and J by 4 bases, with 17 bases between them. Germline-derived CDR1 and CDR2 are SGHKS and YYEKEE (reference sequence). This chain's CDR3 is CASSLDGGPSIYEQYF. The CDR3 region has the DNA TGTGCCAGCAGCTTGGATGGAGGACCAAGTATTTACGAGCAGTACTTC.

This chain uses TRBV7-2 with TRBJ2-5; maybe TRBD1 (5 bases). There are 12 residues in the CDR3. The V and J ends lost 3 bases and 4 bases respectively, with 6 bases between them. From germline, CDR1 is SGHTA and CDR2 FQGNSA. The CDR3 nucleotides are TGTGCCAGCAGCTTGCAGGGAGAGACCCAGTACTTC. This gives the protein CASSLQGETQYF.

V usage is TRBV7-9 and J usage is TRBJ1-3; D call uncertain. The CDR3 loop spans 15 amino acids. Trimming removed 5 bases from V and 0 bases from J, with 11 bases in between. Germline loops: CDR1 SEHNR, CDR2 FQNEAQ (reference sequence). Written as DNA, the CDR3 is TGTGCCAGCAGCCCCGGGAGGAGCTCTGGAAACACCATATATTTT. Its translation: CASSPGRSSGNTIYF.

The chain employs TRBV6-1 and TRBJ2-7, with 8 bases matching TRBD1. The trim removed 2 bases at V and 6 bases at J, leaving 12 bases unmatched. CDR1 is MNHNS, CDR2 SASEGT, per germline. CDR3 length: 16 amino acids. DNA of the CDR3: TGTGCCAGCAGTGAACGATCGACAGGGGCATATCTCGAGCAGTACTTC. This gives the protein CASSERSTGAYLEQYF.

This chain links TRBV10-3 with TRBJ2-4, with TRBD1 matching over 11 bases. Looked up from germline, CDR1 is ENHRY and CDR2 is SYGVKD. V dropped 0 bases and J dropped 5; count of bases not matched to a gene: 3. This CDR3 is built from 16 residues. CDR3 protein: CAISESGQGAQNIQYF. The CDR3 nucleotides are TGTGCCATCAGTGAGTCCGGACAGGGGGCCCAAAACATTCAGTACTTC.

This rearrangement joins TRBV6-5 to TRBJ2-7, with a weak D call TRBD2 (5 bases). The V gene's germline CDR1 is MNHEY and CDR2 SVGAGI. The CDR3 contains 10 residues. The V and J ends lost 8 bases and 3 bases respectively, with 5 bases between them. The CDR3 protein is CASRDYEQYF. The CDR3, as DNA: TGTGCCAGCCGGGACTACGAGCAGTACTTC.

This chain's CDR3 is CASSQDGVSAGARGYTF. The CDR3 DNA sequence: TGCGCCAGCAGCCAAGATGGGGTTTCGGCAGGGGCGCGCGGCTACACCTTC. This rearrangement joins TRBV4-1 to TRBJ1-2; a weak D match, TRBD1 (6 bases). This CDR3 is built from 17 residues. In germline, CDR1 is MGHRA, CDR2 YSYEKL. The ends were cut back, 0 bases at V and 8 bases at J, with 22 bases in the middle.

The sample holds one count of this clone. The chain employs TRBV11-2 and TRBJ1-6, with 8 bases identical to TRBD1. J gave up 7 bases and V 5 bases, and 13 bases lay outside the gene matches. The CDR3 has 17 amino acids. The germline CDR1 and CDR2 sequences are SGHAT and FQNNGV. DNA of the CDR3: TGTGCCAGCAGCCCCCATCACGGACAGGGCCTCAATTCACCCCTCCACTTT. Encoded protein: CASSPHHGQGLNSPLHF.